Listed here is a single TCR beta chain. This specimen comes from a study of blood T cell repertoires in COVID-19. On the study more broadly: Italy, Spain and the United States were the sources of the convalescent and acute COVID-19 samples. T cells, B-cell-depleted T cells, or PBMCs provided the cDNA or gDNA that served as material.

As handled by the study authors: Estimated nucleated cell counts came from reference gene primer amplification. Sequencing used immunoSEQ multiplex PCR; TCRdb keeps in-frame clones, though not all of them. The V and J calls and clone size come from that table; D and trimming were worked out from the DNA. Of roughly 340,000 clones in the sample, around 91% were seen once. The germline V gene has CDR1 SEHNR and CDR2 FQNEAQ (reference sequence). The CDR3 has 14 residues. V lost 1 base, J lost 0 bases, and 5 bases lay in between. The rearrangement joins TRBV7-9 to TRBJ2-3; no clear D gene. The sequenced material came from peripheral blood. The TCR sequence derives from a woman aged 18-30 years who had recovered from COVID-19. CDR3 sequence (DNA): TGTGCCAGCAGCTTAGTGGCTAGCACAGATACGCAGTATTTT. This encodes CASSLVASTDTQYF.